One and the same sample provided the 25 T cell receptor beta chains below, sequenced in a study of blood T cell repertoires in COVID-19. Sequenced by immunoSEQ multiplex PCR; TCRdb stores in-frame clones only, minus some. This sample yields 300,000 or so clones, of which about nine tenths are seen a single time; 10% belongs to the top ten. Specimen: PBMCs or T cells enriched from blood (not recorded which). The receptors originated from a woman aged 18-29 years who had recovered from COVID-19.

V usage is TRBV2 and J usage is TRBJ1-4, with D possibly matching TRBD1 (6 bases). The CDR3 has 14 residues. Trimming took 4 bases from V and 3 from J, leaving 9 bases between them. Germline CDR1 reads SNHLY; CDR2 reads FYNNEI. The CDR3 loop is CASSVRTANEKLFF. As DNA, the CDR3 is TGTGCCAGCAGTGTCCGGACAGCTAATGAAAAACTGTTTTTT.

The rearrangement joins TRBV15 to TRBJ1-1; D is uncertain. Germline V gene data show CDR1 as LNHNV and CDR2 as YYDKDF (reference sequence). The CDR3 is made up of 16 amino acids. Trimming took 0 bases from V and 0 from J, leaving 11 bases between them. CDR3 in amino acids: CATSRDRRTMNTEAFF. CDR3 DNA: TGTGCCACCAGCAGAGATCGTAGGACTATGAACACTGAAGCTTTCTTT. The variable domain in full, completed from reference TRBV15 and TRBJ1-1, reads DAMVIQNPRYQVTQFGKPVTLSCSQTLNHNVMYWYQQKSSQAPKLLFHYYDKDFNNEADTPDNFQSRRPNTSFCFLDIRSPGLGDTAMYLCATSRDRRTMNTEAFFGQGTRLTVV.

The chain has TRBV4-1 and TRBJ1-5, with unresolved D. This CDR3 is 14 amino acids long. From germline, CDR1 is MGHRA and CDR2 YSYEKL. The ends were cut back, 1 base at V and 9 bases at J, with 13 bases in the middle. The CDR3 protein is CASSQGTDGWPQHF. The CDR3 DNA is TGCGCCAGCAGCCAAGGGACTGATGGCTGGCCCCAGCATTTT.

The chain joins TRBV28 to TRBJ2-7; 7 bases agree with TRBD2. The trim removed 6 bases at V and 4 bases at J, leaving 15 bases unmatched. CDR1 is MDHEN, CDR2 SYDVKM, per germline. The CDR3 consists of 16 residues. Written as DNA, the CDR3 is TGTGCCAGCAGGGACTTGGGGGGGTCATCATTGTACGAGCAGTACTTC. Translation: CASRDLGGSSLYEQYF.

The V call is TRBV7-9, the J call TRBJ1-2; tentatively, D is TRBD1 (6 bases). This CDR3 is 13 amino acids long. V lost 5 bases and J lost 2, with 9 bases in between. Germline V lookup: CDR1 SEHNR, CDR2 FQNEAQ (reference sequence). The CDR3 region has the DNA TGTGCCAGCAGCACAGGACAGAACTATGGCTACACCTTC. Translating it yields CASSTGQNYGYTF.

The chain carries TRBV4-1 and TRBJ1-6; D ambiguous. Germline CDR1 is MGHRA and CDR2 is YSYEKL. The CDR3 totals 14 residues. The V and J ends lost 7 bases and 10 bases respectively, with 17 bases between them. This CDR3 is CASTRVLVGSPLHF. The CDR3, as DNA: TGCGCCAGCACCCGGGTTCTGGTCGGGTCACCCCTCCACTTT.

The genes are TRBV2 and TRBJ2-3, with TRBD2 matching over 9 bases. The germline gives CDR1 SNHLY, CDR2 FYNNEI. J gave up 4 bases and V 6 bases, and 11 bases lay outside the gene matches. CDR3 size: 16 residues. The DNA of the CDR3 is TGTGCCAGCAGGGACGGGTCTAGCGGGATTGCAGATACGCAGTATTTT. This codes for CASRDGSSGIADTQYF.

This chain uses TRBV5-5 with TRBJ2-3; 8 positions match TRBD2. Losses at the gene ends were 0 bases for V and 2 bases for J; bases not matched to a gene: 11. CDR1 SGHKS and CDR2 YYEKEE come from the germline V gene (reference sequence). This CDR3 region has 18 residues. CDR3 sequence reads: CASSLELRSGGPTDTQYF. CDR3 bases: TGTGCCAGCAGCTTGGAATTACGTTCGGGGGGGCCCACAGATACGCAGTATTTT.

The chain couples TRBV7-9 to TRBJ2-1; D is undetermined. With 5 bases removed from V and 6 bases from J, the gap between germline ends came to 5 bases. The germline CDR1 and CDR2 sequences are SEHNR and FQNEAQ (reference sequence). The CDR3 is 11 residues long. The CDR3 loop is CASSLRNEQFF. The CDR3 nucleotides are TGTGCCAGCAGCCTACGCAATGAGCAGTTCTTC.

The chain recombines TRBV19 with TRBJ1-1, with 9 bases lining up with TRBD1. The CDR3 loop spans 15 amino acids. After removal of 5 bases from V and 0 bases from J, the junction contained 4 bases not matched to a gene. Germline values: CDR1 LNHDA, CDR2 SQIVND (reference sequence). The CDR3: CASSSWTGVNTEAFF. CDR3 bases: TGTGCCAGTAGTTCATGGACAGGGGTGAACACTGAAGCTTTCTTT.

This clone was counted only a few times. This chain joins TRBV2 and TRBJ1-6; maybe TRBD1 (5 bases). CDR1 and CDR2 (germline): SNHLY, FYNNEI. V lost 8 bases and J lost 7, with 18 bases in between. This CDR3 has 15 residues. The CDR3, as DNA: TGTGCCAGCTCGCCCAGGGAGGTACGAAATTCACCCCTCCACTTT. This translates into CASSPREVRNSPLHF.

CDR3 sequence reads: CATVLTGNYGYTF. Here the CDR3 DNA reads TGTGCCACCGTACTTACAGGGAACTATGGCTACACCTTC. The chain combines TRBV6-5 with TRBJ1-2, with D perhaps TRBD1 (6 bases). Per the germline V gene, CDR1 is MNHEY and CDR2 is SVGAGI. V gave up 10 bases and J gave up 2 bases, with 14 bases separating them. The length of the CDR3 is 13 residues.

CDR3 sequence: CATSDGSNSNQPQHF. The CDR3 region has the DNA TGTGCCACCAGTGACGGGAGTAATAGCAATCAGCCCCAGCATTTT. The chain carries TRBV24-1 and TRBJ1-5, with unresolved D. With 4 bases removed from V and 0 bases from J, the gap between germline ends came to 9 bases. This CDR3 is 15 amino acids long. The germline V gene has CDR1 KGHDR and CDR2 SFDVKD.

The rearrangement links TRBV5-6 to TRBJ2-1, with TRBD2 matching 8 bases. This CDR3 region has 17 residues. With 0 bases clipped from V and 4 bases from J, the junction kept 9 bases outside the gene matches. CDR1 and CDR2 from the germline V gene are SGHDT and YYEEEE. The CDR3 DNA follows: TGTGCCAGCAGCTTGGGGAGCGGGAGCGGGATATACAATGAGCAGTTCTTC. Translating it yields CASSLGSGSGIYNEQFF.

The chain carries TRBV19 and TRBJ2-6, with 10 bases fitting TRBD1. CDR1 is LNHDA and CDR2 is SQIVND in the germline V gene (reference sequence). This CDR3 has 16 amino acids. J gave up 0 bases and V 10 bases, and 6 bases lay outside the gene matches. CDR3 sequence: CATGTGVLSGANVLTF. In nucleotides, the CDR3 is TGTGCCACCGGGACAGGGGTTCTCTCTGGGGCCAACGTCCTGACTTTC.

The table lists this clone with a count of one. The rearrangement joins TRBV18 to TRBJ2-5, with TRBD1 as a possible D gene (6 bases). Germline V CDR1 and CDR2: KGHSH, LQKENI. Trimming shortened V by 2 bases and J by 2 bases, and 15 bases separated the two germline ends. CDR3 length equals 16 residues. The CDR3: CASSPEDSFRQETQYF. Written as DNA, the CDR3 is TGTGCCAGCTCACCAGAGGACAGTTTCAGGCAAGAGACCCAGTACTTC.

The V gene is TRBV2, the J gene TRBJ2-5; D possibly corresponds to TRBD1 (7 bases). Germline loops: CDR1 SNHLY, CDR2 FYNNEI. With 2 bases removed from V and 5 bases from J, the gap between germline ends came to 9 bases. The CDR3 has 13 residues. The CDR3 loop is CASSEQGGETQYF. DNA of the CDR3: TGTGCCAGCAGTGAACAGGGGGGCGAGACCCAGTACTTC.

The chain links TRBV5-1 to TRBJ2-3, with TRBD1 matching 8 bases. The CDR3 is made up of 15 amino acids. Germline V gives CDR1 SGHRS, CDR2 YFSETQ. Trimming at V came to 4 bases and at J to 3 bases, leaving 7 bases not matched to a gene. The CDR3 loop reads CASSPQGAWTDTQYF. The DNA of the CDR3 is TGCGCCAGCAGCCCGCAGGGGGCGTGGACAGATACGCAGTATTTT.

The CDR3 nucleotides are TGCAGCGTTGAACGAGGACAGGGGAACGGAAACACCATATATTTT. It codes for CSVERGQGNGNTIYF. The genes are TRBV29-1 and TRBJ1-3; 9 bases are a match to TRBD1. Germline-derived CDR1 and CDR2 are SQVTM and ANQGSEA. Germline trimming cut 2 bases from V and 4 bases from J; bases unmatched to any gene: 6. This CDR3 region has 15 residues.

The chain is built from TRBV18 and TRBJ2-3; 8 bases match TRBD2. CDR1 is KGHSH and CDR2 is LQKENI in the germline V gene. J gave up 6 bases and V 3 bases, and 8 bases lay outside the gene matches. This CDR3 contains 15 residues. CDR3 nucleotide sequence: TGTGCCAGCTCACCGAACGGGGGGGCATCGGATACGCAGTATTTT. This codes for CASSPNGGASDTQYF.

The table lists this clone with a few counts. The CDR3 loop is CASSYGTSSYEQYF. Here the CDR3 DNA reads TGTGCCAGCAGTTACGGGACTAGCTCCTACGAGCAGTACTTC. This rearrangement joins TRBV6-2 or TRBV6-3 to TRBJ2-7; 8 nucleotides agree with TRBD2. Germline trimming cut 2 bases from V and 0 bases from J; bases unmatched to any gene: 0. Per germline, CDR1 MNHEY and CDR2 SVGEGT. The CDR3 extends over 14 amino acids.

The chain combines TRBV2 with TRBJ1-5, with 7 bases identical to TRBD1. V gave up 3 bases and J gave up 5 bases; unmatched junction bases: 4. There are 14 residues in the CDR3. Germline V gene lookup returns CDR1 SNHLY and CDR2 FYNNEI. CDR3 in DNA: TGTGCCAGCAGTGAGATCACAGGGGATCAGCCCCAGCATTTT. Its protein is CASSEITGDQPQHF.

CDR3 DNA: TGTGCCAGCAGTAACCGGGGGGGCGGCAATCAGCCCCAGCATTTT. Translated, it gives CASSNRGGGNQPQHF. The V call is TRBV27, the J call TRBJ1-5; possible D gene TRBD1, 6 bases. The CDR3 runs to 15 residues. V gave up 5 bases and J gave up 2 bases, with 13 bases separating them. Germline CDR1 reads MNHEY; CDR2 reads SMNVEV (reference sequence).

This chain links TRBV29-1 with TRBJ1-5, with D possibly being TRBD1 (5 bases). The CDR3 length is 13 residues. Germline-derived CDR1 and CDR2 are SQVTM and ANQGSEA. V lost 4 bases and J lost 3, with 10 bases in between. The CDR3 nucleotides read TGCAGCGTTGCGGGGGGGATCAATCAGCCCCAGCATTTT. Translating it yields CSVAGGINQPQHF.

The CDR3 reads CASSQGLAGEYEQYF. As DNA, the CDR3 is TGTGCCAGCAGCCAAGGACTGGCGGGAGAGTACGAGCAGTACTTC. The rearrangement uses TRBV3-1 (or the pseudogene TRBV3-2) and TRBJ2-7; 7 nucleotides line up with TRBD2. With 1 base clipped from V and 4 bases from J, the junction kept 7 bases outside the gene matches. This CDR3 region has 15 residues. Germline lookup yields CDR1 LGHDT and CDR2 YNNKEL (reference sequence).